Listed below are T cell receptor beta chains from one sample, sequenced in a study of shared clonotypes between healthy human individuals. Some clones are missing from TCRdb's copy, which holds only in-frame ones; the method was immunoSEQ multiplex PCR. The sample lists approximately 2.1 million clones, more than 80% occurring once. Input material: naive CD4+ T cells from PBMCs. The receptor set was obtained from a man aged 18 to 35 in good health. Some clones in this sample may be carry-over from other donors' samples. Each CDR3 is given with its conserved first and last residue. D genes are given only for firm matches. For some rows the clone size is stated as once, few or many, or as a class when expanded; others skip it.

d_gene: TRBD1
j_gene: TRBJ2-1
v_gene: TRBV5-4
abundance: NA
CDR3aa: CASSPGGDRAYNEQFF
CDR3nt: TGTGCCAGCAGCCCGGGTGGGGACAGGGCCTACAATGAGCAGTTCTTC

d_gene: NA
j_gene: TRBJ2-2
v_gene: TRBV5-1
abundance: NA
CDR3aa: CASSLGGKNTGELFF
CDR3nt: TGCGCCAGCAGCTTAGGCGGGAAAAACACCGGGGAGCTGTTTTTT

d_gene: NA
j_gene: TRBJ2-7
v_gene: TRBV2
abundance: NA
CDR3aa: CASKKIPGTGEQYF
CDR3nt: TGTGCCAGCAAAAAGATCCCAGGGACGGGGGAGCAGTACTTC

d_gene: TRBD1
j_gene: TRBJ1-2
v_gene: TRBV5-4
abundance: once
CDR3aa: CASSHGQGHYGYTF
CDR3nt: TGTGCCAGCAGCCATGGACAGGGTCACTATGGCTACACCTTC

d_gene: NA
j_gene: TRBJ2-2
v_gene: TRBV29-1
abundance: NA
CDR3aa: CSVVGDRTTNTGELFF
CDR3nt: TGCAGCGTTGTCGGGGATCGGACCACGAACACCGGGGAGCTGTTTTTT

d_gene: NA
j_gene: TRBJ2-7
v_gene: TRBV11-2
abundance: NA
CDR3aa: CASSLVGPTYEQYF
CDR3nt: TGTGCCAGCAGCTTAGTAGGCCCAACCTACGAGCAGTACTTC

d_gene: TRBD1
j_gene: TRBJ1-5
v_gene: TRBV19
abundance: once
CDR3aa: CASGTDTTSNQPQHF
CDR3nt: TGTGCCAGTGGGACAGATACTACTAGCAATCAGCCCCAGCATTTT

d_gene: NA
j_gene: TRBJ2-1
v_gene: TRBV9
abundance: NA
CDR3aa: CASSVVGGKGGNEQFF
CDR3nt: TGTGCCAGCAGCGTAGTAGGCGGGAAGGGGGGCAATGAGCAGTTCTTC

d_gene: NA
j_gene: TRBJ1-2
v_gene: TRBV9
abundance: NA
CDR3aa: CASREREGSNYGYTF
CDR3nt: TGTGCCAGCAGAGAGAGGGAGGGTTCTAACTATGGCTACACCTTC

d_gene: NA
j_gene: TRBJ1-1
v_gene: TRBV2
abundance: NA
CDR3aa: CASSDVVKNTEAFF
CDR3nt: TGTGCCAGCAGTGATGTCGTCAAGAACACTGAAGCTTTCTTT

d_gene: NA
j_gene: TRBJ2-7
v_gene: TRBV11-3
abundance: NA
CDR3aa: CASSLGRGTYEQYF
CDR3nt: TGTGCCAGCAGCTTAGGCCGCGGGACCTACGAGCAGTACTTC

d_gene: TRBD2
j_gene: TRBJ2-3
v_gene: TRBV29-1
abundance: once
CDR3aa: CSVALASGSSDTQYF
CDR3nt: TGCAGCGTGGCCTTGGCTAGCGGGAGTTCAGATACGCAGTATTTT

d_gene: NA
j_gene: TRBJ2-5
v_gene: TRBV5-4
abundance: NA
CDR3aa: CASSLGDRQTQYF
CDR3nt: TGTGCCAGCAGCTTGGGGGACCGCCAGACCCAGTACTTC

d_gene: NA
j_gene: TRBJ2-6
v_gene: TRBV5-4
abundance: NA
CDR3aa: CASSLPPAGSGANVLTF
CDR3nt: TGTGCCAGCAGCTTACCACCTGCGGGCTCTGGGGCCAACGTCCTGACTTTC

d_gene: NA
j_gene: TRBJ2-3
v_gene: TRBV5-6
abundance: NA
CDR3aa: CASSLSYSTDTQYF
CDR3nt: TGTGCCAGCAGCTTGTCCTACAGCACAGATACGCAGTATTTT

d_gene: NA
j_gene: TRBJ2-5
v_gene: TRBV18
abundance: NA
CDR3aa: CASSIDQETQYF
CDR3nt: TGTGCCAGCTCAATCGACCAAGAGACCCAGTACTTC